The 4 T cell receptor beta chains below all came from one sample that was sequenced in a study of T cells in Graves' hyperthyroidism and ophthalmopathy. Template material for amplifying TCR beta CDR3 regions consisted of RNA transcripts. During a first-round RT-PCR of the TCR CDR3, the HTBI primer set was used. MiXCR, run by TCRdb on the multiplex PCR reads, gives a single entry per CDR3 protein. The sample records about 500,000 distinct CDR3 sequences, over 35% being singletons. Source material: peripheral blood or thyroid tissue (not recorded which). The receptors originated from an adult woman with Graves' disease, either hyperthyroidism or ophthalmopathy (not recorded which).

This clonotype was counted only a few times. The V call is TRBV7-9, the J call TRBJ2-7; 7 positions agree with TRBD1. The CDR3 has 14 residues. V lost 5 bases and J lost 4; bases outside the gene matches: 8. Germline V gene lookup returns CDR1 SEHNR and CDR2 FQNEAQ (reference sequence). DNA for the CDR3: TGTGCCAGCAGCCACCGGGACAGCCTTTACGAGCAGTACTTC. Amino acid sequence: CASSHRDSLYEQYF.

This clonotype has more than one count but fewer than ten. The chain couples TRBV7-9 to TRBJ2-7, with unresolved D. From germline, CDR1 is SEHNR and CDR2 FQNEAQ (reference sequence). The ends were cut back, 11 bases at V and 6 bases at J, with 11 bases in the middle. The CDR3 is made up of 10 amino acids. The CDR3 nucleotides read TGTGCCCACTTAGTTAGCGAGCAGTACTTC. Protein: CAHLVSEQYF.

The chain links TRBV3-1 to TRBJ2-5; D remains ambiguous. The germline CDR1 and CDR2 sequences are LGHDT and YNNKEL (reference sequence). This CDR3 has 15 residues. V was clipped by 1 base and J by 5 bases, with 14 bases between them. This chain's CDR3 is CASSQGLTGRETQYF. The CDR3 coding sequence is TGTGCCAGCAGCCAAGGTCTCACGGGCAGGGAGACCCAGTACTTC.

The chain links TRBV29-1 to TRBJ1-1; a weak D match, TRBD1 (5 bases). This CDR3 has 14 amino acids. V was pared by 8 bases and J by 3 bases, with 19 bases between. The V gene's germline CDR1 is SQVTM and CDR2 ANQGSEA. This CDR3 reads CSSGSLGADTEAFF. For the CDR3, the DNA is TGCAGCAGTGGGTCTCTAGGGGCGGACACTGAAGCTTTCTTT.